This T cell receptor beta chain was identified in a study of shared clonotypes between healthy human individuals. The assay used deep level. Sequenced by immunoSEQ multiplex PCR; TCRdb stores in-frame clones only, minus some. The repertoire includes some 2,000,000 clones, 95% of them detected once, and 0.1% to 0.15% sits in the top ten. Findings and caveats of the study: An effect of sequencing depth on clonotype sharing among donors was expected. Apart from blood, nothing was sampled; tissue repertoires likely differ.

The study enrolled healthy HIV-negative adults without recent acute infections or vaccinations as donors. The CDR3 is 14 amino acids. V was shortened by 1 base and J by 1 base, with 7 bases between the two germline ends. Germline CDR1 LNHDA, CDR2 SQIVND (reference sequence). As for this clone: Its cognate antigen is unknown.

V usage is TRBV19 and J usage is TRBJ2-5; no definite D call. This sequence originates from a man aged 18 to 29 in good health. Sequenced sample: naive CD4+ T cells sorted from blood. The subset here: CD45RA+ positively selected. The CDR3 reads CASSIGRLQETQYF. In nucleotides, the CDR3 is TGTGCCAGTAGTATAGGGCGGCTCCAAGAGACCCAGTACTTC.